Listed here are 4 T cell receptor beta chains from one sample, sequenced in a study of T cell responses to AZD1222 COVID-19 vaccine. This table comes from immunoSEQ multiplex PCR, and its TCRdb copy is limited to in-frame clones, with some not included. The data contain about 140,000 clones, roughly 92% of them seen just once; the ten biggest clones take up roughly 5.1%. This sample comprised peripheral blood, obtained on day 0 of AZD1222 vaccination. These receptors came from an adult in good health.

In this sample, this clone turned up once. The chain recombines TRBV4-1 with TRBJ1-2; TRBD1 matches 8 bases. Per germline, CDR1 MGHRA and CDR2 YSYEKL. This CDR3 spans 16 amino acids. Trimming removed 0 bases from V and 8 bases from J; junction bases left unmatched: 11. CDR3: CASSQDFGQGTWGYTF. CDR3 nucleotide sequence: TGCGCCAGCAGCCAAGATTTCGGACAGGGAACTTGGGGCTACACCTTC.

This clone was seen only once. The genes are TRBV24-1 and TRBJ1-1, with D perhaps matching TRBD1 (5 bases). The CDR3 loop spans 14 amino acids. The V gene lost 3 bases and the J gene lost 0 bases, with 7 bases spanning the gap. The germline gives CDR1 KGHDR, CDR2 SFDVKD. CDR3 in DNA: TGTGCCACCAGTGATACAGGCATGAACACTGAAGCTTTCTTT. It specifies CATSDTGMNTEAFF.

The chain recombines TRBV6-1 with TRBJ1-6; D may be TRBD1 (5 bases). V lost 4 bases and J 8 bases, leaving 18 bases between the germline ends. The CDR3 is made up of 16 amino acids. Germline CDR1 reads MNHNS; CDR2 reads SASEGT. DNA for the CDR3: TGTGCCAGCAGTGCAGGATCTTATGTGGGGGATTCACCCCTCCACTTT. Encoded protein: CASSAGSYVGDSPLHF.

The chain links TRBV3-1 (or the pseudogene TRBV3-2) to TRBJ2-1; 11 positions match TRBD2. CDR1 is LGHDT and CDR2 is YNNKEL in the germline V gene (reference sequence). Trimming cost V 3 bases and J 7 bases; bases outside gene matches: 11. The CDR3 extends over 17 amino acids. CDR3 residues: CASSHVRDLAGGNEQFF. For the CDR3, the DNA is TGTGCCAGCAGCCACGTCAGGGACCTAGCGGGAGGTAATGAGCAGTTCTTC.